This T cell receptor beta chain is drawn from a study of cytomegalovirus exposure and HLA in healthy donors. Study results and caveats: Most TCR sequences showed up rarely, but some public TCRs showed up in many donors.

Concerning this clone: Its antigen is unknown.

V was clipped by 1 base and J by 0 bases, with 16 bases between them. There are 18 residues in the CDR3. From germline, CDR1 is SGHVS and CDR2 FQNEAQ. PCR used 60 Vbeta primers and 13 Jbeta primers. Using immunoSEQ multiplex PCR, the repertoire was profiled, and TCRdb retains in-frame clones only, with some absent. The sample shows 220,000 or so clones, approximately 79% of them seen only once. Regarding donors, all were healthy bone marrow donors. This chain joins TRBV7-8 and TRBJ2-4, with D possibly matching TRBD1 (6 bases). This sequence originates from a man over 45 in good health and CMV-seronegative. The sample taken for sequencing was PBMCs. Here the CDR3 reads CASSLGGAGVLAKNIQYF. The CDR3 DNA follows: TGTGCCAGCAGCTTAGGTGGGGCAGGGGTATTAGCCAAAAACATTCAGTACTTC.